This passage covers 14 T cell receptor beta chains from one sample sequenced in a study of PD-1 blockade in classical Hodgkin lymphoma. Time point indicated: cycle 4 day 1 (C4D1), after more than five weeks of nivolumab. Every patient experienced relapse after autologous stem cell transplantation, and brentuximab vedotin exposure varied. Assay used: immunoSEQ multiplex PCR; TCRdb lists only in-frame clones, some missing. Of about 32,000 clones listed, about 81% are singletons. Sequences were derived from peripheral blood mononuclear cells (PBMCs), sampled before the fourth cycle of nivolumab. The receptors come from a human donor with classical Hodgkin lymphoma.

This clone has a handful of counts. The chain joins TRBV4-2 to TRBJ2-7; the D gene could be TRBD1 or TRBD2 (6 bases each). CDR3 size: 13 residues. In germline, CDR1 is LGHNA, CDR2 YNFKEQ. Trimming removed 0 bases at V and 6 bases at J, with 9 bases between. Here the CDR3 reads CASSQDKGGEQYF. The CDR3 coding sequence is TGTGCCAGCAGCCAAGATAAGGGGGGCGAGCAGTACTTC.

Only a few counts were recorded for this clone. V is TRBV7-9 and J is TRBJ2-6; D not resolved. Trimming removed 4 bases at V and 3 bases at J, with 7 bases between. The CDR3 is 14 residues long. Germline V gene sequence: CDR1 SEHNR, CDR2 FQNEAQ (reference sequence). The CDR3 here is CASSSPLGANVLTF. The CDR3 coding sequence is TGTGCCAGCAGCTCGCCTCTTGGGGCCAACGTCCTGACTTTC.

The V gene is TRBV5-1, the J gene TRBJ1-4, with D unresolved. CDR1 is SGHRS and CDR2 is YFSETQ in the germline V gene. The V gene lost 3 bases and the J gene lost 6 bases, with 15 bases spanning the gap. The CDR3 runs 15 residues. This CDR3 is CASSSSDWRDEKLFF. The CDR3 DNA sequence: TGCGCCAGCAGCTCGTCCGATTGGCGGGATGAAAAACTGTTTTTT.

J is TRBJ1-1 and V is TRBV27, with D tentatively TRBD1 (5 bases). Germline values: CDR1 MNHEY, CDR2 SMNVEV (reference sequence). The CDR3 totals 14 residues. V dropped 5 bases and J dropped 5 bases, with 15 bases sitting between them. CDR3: CASSPYGEGTEAFF. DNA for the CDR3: TGTGCCAGCAGTCCTTACGGTGAGGGGACTGAAGCTTTCTTT.

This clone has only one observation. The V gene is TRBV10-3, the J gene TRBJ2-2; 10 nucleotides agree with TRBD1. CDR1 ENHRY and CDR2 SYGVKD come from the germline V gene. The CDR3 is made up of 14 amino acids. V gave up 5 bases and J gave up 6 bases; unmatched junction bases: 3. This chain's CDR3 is CAISQDRGSGELFF. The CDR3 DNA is TGTGCCATCAGTCAGGACAGGGGGTCCGGGGAGCTGTTTTTT.

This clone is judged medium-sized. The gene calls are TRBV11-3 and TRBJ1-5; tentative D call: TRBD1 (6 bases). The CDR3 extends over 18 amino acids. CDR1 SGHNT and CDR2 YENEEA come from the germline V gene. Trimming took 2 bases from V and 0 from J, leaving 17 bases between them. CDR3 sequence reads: CASSLTQRDTYSNQPQHF. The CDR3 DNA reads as TGTGCCAGCAGCTTAACTCAAAGGGACACATATAGCAATCAGCCCCAGCATTTT.

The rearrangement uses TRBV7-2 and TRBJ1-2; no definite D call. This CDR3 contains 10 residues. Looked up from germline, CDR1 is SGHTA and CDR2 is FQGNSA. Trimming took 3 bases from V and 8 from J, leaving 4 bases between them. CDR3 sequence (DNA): TGTGCCAGCAGCTTTATGGGCTACACCTTC. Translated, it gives CASSFMGYTF.

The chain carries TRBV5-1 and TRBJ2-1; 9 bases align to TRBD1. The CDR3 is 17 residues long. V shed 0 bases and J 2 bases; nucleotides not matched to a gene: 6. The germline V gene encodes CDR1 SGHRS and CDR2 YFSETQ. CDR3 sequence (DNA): TGCGCCAGCAGCTTGGCCGGAGGGACAGGGACCTACAATGAGCAGTTCTTC. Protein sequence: CASSLAGGTGTYNEQFF.

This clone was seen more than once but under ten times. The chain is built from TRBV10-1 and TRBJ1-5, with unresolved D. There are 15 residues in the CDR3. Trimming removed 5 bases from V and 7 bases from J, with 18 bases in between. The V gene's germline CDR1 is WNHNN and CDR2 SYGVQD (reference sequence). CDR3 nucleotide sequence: TGCGCCAGCAGTATTTCATGGACGGGAGGGCAGCCCCAGCATTTT. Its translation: CASSISWTGGQPQHF.

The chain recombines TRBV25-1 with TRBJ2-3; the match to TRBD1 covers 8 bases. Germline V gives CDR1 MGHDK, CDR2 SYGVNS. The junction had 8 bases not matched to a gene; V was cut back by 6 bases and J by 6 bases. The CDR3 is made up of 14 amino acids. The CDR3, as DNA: TGTGCCAGCAGGCTCCAGGGGGCGCTTGATACGCAGTATTTT. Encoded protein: CASRLQGALDTQYF.

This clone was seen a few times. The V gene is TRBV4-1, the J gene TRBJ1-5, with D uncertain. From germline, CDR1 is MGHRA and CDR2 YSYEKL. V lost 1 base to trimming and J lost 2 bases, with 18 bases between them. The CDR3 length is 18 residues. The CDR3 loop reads CASSQGLFGMAGNQPQHF. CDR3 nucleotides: TGCGCCAGCAGCCAAGGACTTTTCGGCATGGCGGGCAATCAGCCCCAGCATTTT.

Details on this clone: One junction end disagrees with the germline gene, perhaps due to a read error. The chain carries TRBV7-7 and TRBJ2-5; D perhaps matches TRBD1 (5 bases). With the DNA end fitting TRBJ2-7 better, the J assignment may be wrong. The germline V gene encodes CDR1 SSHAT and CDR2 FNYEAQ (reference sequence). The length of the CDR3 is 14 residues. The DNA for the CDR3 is TGTGCTAGCAGCCCAGGGAAGGGCCTCTACGAGCAGTACTTC. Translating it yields CASSPGKGLYEQYF.

Here the CDR3 DNA reads TGTGCCAGCAGCTTGCATGGCTACACCTTC. Its protein product is CASSLHGYTF. The V gene is TRBV7-9, the J gene TRBJ1-2; D gene uncertain. Trimming pared 3 bases from V and 6 bases from J, leaving 2 bases between. CDR1 is SEHNR and CDR2 is FQNEAQ in the germline V gene (reference sequence). The CDR3 is made up of 10 amino acids.

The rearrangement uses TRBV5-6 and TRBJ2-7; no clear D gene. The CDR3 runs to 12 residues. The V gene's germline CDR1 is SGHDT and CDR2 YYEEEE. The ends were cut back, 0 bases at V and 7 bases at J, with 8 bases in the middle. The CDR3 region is CASSLVPSEQYF. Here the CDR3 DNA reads TGTGCCAGCAGCTTGGTTCCTTCGGAGCAGTACTTC.